This T cell receptor beta chain emerged from a study of brain T cells in children with intractable seizures (dated by TCRdb to the early 2020s). Regarding the complete study: Resected brain tissue from about 50 pediatric epilepsy surgery cases was first screened for immune gene transcripts using a NanoString immunology panel. About 70% of the 12 selected surgery cases also had pre-surgery blood sequenced, which left four cases with brain tissue only. What the authors observed across the whole study: Viral specificity was inferred solely from CDR3 sequence similarity, and the HCMV serostatus of the patients was not known. Sequencing depth differed between pre- and post-surgery blood, so clones missing from the pre-surgery sample may reflect undersampling.

TCR beta chain sequences were generated from genomic DNA using the immunoSEQ assay. On the authors' methods: CDR3 sequences not starting with the conserved framework cysteine at position 104 were manually removed. To get clonality, the normalized Shannon's Diversity Index was subtracted from one, giving values from 0 (maximal diversity) to 1 (oligoclonal). Chi-squared comparison-of-proportions tests assessed whether the same CDR3 differed in frequency between samples, such as brain versus blood. Public clonotypes were identified by searching immuneACCESS, and similarity to known antiviral clonotypes was assessed with the VDJdb browser. TCRdb limited this immuneACCESS table to in-frame rearrangements with V and J called. A share of clones is missing; checked studies link under half to unresolved V genes, and the rest is unexplained. D and trimming were read from the DNA, whereas the V and J calls and clone size are those reported in that table. Within this sample are under 400,000 clones, with 93% of them counted one time only. About 6% of the sample is held by the ten biggest clonotypes.

What the time point label conveys for this sample: blood from clinic visit 5 months post-surgery; TSC patient then seizure free. The surgery cases showing the highest brain T cell transcript signatures were chosen for TCR beta chain sequencing of brain tissue and, when available, of blood. Prior to surgery, the patients had been treated with at least one anti-epileptic drug. The TCR-sequenced patients were children whose drug-resistant epilepsy was caused by tuberous sclerosis complex, focal cortical dysplasia, Rasmussen encephalitis or hemimegalencephaly. Bulk genomic DNA was extracted from unsorted brain tissue and whole blood with the Monarch genomic DNA purification kit. Taken from the germline V gene, the CDR1 and CDR2 loops are MNHEY and SVGAGI. Between the V and J ends, shortened by 2 bases and 3 bases respectively, the junction contains 8 bases. The CDR3 holds 14 amino acids from the cysteine to the phenylalanine. The kept DNA is CDR3 alone, 42 bases in frame from the first base.

Concerning this clone: Its target antigen remains unknown. Base qualities are missing; no much larger clone stands one base away.

The TCR comes from a boy younger than two with tuberous sclerosis and intractable seizures. In this chain, TRBV6-5 is recombined with TRBJ1-5, with a tentative D gene TRBD1 over 5 matching bases. The sequencing used peripheral blood, collected roughly 5 months after surgery. The CDR3 in this case is CASSYLGHNQPQHF. The nucleotide sequence is given as TGTGCCAGCAGTTACCTAGGACACAATCAGCCCCAGCATTTT.